This T cell receptor (beta chain) was sequenced for a study of CD8+CD57+ T cells in acquired aplastic anemia. Study background: Average DNA yield from sorted CD4+ and CD8+ cells was roughly 3 ug. Study outcomes and limitations: Between patients and controls, approximately 29 CD8+ CDR3 sequences were found in common.

This clonotype was counted only a few times. Its antigen remains unknown. The template for TCR beta VDJ and CDR3 sequence profiling was genomic DNA. TCRdb redid the calling of the reads with MiXCR, one entry per CDR3 protein. The table lists about 250,000 distinct CDR3 sequences, approximately 45% of them singletons. Only patients with CD8+CD57+ cell expansion on flow cytometry were chosen for sequencing. Patients uniformly had severe acquired aplastic anemia. Patients were therapy-naive when their blood was sampled. The V gene's germline CDR1 is LNHNV and CDR2 YYDKDF (reference sequence). The CDR3 sequence is 15 residues long. With 5 bases clipped from V and 7 bases from J, the junction kept 8 bases outside the gene matches.

This TCR was sampled from a human donor with aplastic anemia. The rearrangement uses TRBV15 and TRBJ1-6; 7 positions match TRBD1. Material: sorted CD4+, CD8+, or CD8+CD57+ T cells (not recorded which) from PBMCs. The CDR3 reads CATSARAGGNSPLHF. The DNA for the CDR3 is TGTGCCACCAGCGCCCGGGCAGGGGGGAATTCACCCCTCCACTTT.